This entry lists 27 T cell receptor beta chains sequenced from one sample in a study of CD8 T cells in Susac syndrome (dated by TCRdb to the late 2010s). The library was produced with the immunoSEQ multiplex PCR assay. RNA was extracted using the RNeasy kit, and 0.5 to 1 microgram was reverse transcribed with random hexamers. TCRdb reworked the public reads: Q25 trimming with fastp, MiXCR clone assembly, productive beta chains retained. Rows are combined by CDR3 protein, so each entry shows the most common genes and DNA. The sample data list about 120,000 distinct CDR3 sequences, and 85% to 95% of these were observed just once. Roughly 0.088% of the sample belongs to the ten largest clones. Material: CD4+ T cells from PBMCs. These receptors all stem from a human donor with multiple sclerosis.

The rearrangement joins TRBV6-5 to TRBJ1-6; 7 bases agree with TRBD1. The CDR3 has 15 amino acids. J gave up 7 bases and V 4 bases, and 7 bases lay outside the gene matches. CDR1 MNHEY and CDR2 SVGAGI come from the germline V gene. The CDR3 protein is CASSSTGYFNSPLHF. The CDR3 DNA follows: TGTGCCAGCAGTTCGACAGGGTATTTCAATTCACCCCTCCACTTT.

V and J are TRBV7-2 and TRBJ1-1, with D possibly being TRBD1 (5 bases). Trimming took off 3 bases at V and 0 bases at J, with 14 bases between the two ends. Per the germline V gene, CDR1 is SGHTA and CDR2 is FQGNSA. The CDR3 length is 16 residues. The CDR3 here is CASSFRPRQLNTEAFF. The CDR3 region has the DNA TGTGCCAGCAGCTTTAGGCCAAGACAGCTGAACACTGAAGCTTTCTTT. Based on the CDR3 plus reference TRBV7-2 and TRBJ1-1, the full variable domain is GAGVSQSPSNKVTEKGKDVELRCDPISGHTALYWYRQSLGQGLEFLIYFQGNSAPDKSGLPSDRFSAERTGGSVSTLTIQRTQQEDSAVYLCASSFRPRQLNTEAFFGQGTRLTVV.

V is TRBV6-1 and J is TRBJ2-3, with D possibly being TRBD2 (6 bases). V lost 3 bases and J 2 bases, leaving 9 bases between the germline ends. The germline V gene has CDR1 MNHNS and CDR2 SASEGT. The CDR3 has 14 amino acids. CDR3 coding DNA: TGTGCCAGCAGTGAGAGGAGGGACACAGATACGCAGTATTTT. It is translated as CASSERRDTDTQYF.

The chain carries TRBV6-5 and TRBJ1-2; D not certain. CDR1 MNHEY and CDR2 SVGAGI come from the germline V gene. The CDR3 length is 14 residues. V shed 0 bases and J shed 7 bases, with 12 bases lying between them. The CDR3 DNA sequence: TGTGCCAGCAGTTACTCGTGGGAAATTTCTGGCTACACCTTC. Translation: CASSYSWEISGYTF.

This clonotype has only one observation. This sequence joins TRBV24-1 and TRBJ1-4; D might be TRBD1 (6 bases). Germline values: CDR1 KGHDR, CDR2 SFDVKD. The CDR3 sequence is 16 residues long. V lost 7 bases and J lost 5, with 19 bases in between. The CDR3 bases are TGTGCCACCAGCACCGGGGGCACCCCAGGGAATGAAAAACTGTTTTTT. This sequence encodes CATSTGGTPGNEKLFF.

In DNA form, the CDR3 reads TGCAGCGTCCGACCCTCATGGTTCACCGGGGAGCTGTTTTTT. It codes for CSVRPSWFTGELFF. The chain links TRBV29-1 to TRBJ2-2; the D is unclear. This CDR3 is 14 amino acids long. The germline V gene has CDR1 SQVTM and CDR2 ANQGSEA. Trimming took off 6 bases at V and 4 bases at J, with 15 bases between the two ends.

J is TRBJ1-5 and V is TRBV19, with 7 bases matching TRBD1. CDR1 is LNHDA and CDR2 is SQIVND in the germline V gene (reference sequence). The V gene end was trimmed by 3 bases and the J gene end by 7 bases; junction bases not matched to a gene: 6. The CDR3 loop spans 14 amino acids. The CDR3 bases are TGTGCCAGTAGTATTCACAGGGGCGGCCAGCCCCAGCATTTT. Protein product: CASSIHRGGQPQHF.

The chain is built from TRBV6-6 and TRBJ2-2, with D perhaps TRBD1 (5 bases). V was pared by 7 bases and J by 3 bases, with 15 bases between. The CDR3 contains 15 residues. Germline CDR1 and CDR2: MNHNY and SVGAGI (reference sequence). CDR3 coding DNA: TGTGCCAGCAAATTCAAGGGGCAGGACACCGGGGAGCTGTTTTTT. Residues: CASKFKGQDTGELFF.

The chain recombines TRBV30 with TRBJ1-6; D ambiguous. Trimming removed 3 bases at V and 5 bases at J, with 11 bases between. Germline loops: CDR1 GTSNPN, CDR2 SVGIG (reference sequence). The CDR3 length is 14 residues. CDR3 amino acids: CAWSPGGDNSPLHF. DNA for the CDR3: TGTGCCTGGAGCCCCGGCGGGGATAATTCACCCCTCCACTTT.

The rearrangement uses TRBV3-1 and TRBJ1-3; weak D call: TRBD1 (5 bases). Trimming took off 0 bases at V and 0 bases at J, with 12 bases between the two ends. The CDR3 consists of 17 residues. The germline V gene has CDR1 LGHDT and CDR2 YNNKEL (reference sequence). The CDR3 region has the DNA TGTGCCAGCAGCCAAGATCATTTGGGACCCTCTGGAAACACCATATATTTT. It is translated as CASSQDHLGPSGNTIYF.

The rearrangement uses TRBV2 and TRBJ1-1; D possibly corresponds to TRBD1 (5 bases). V shed 8 bases and J shed 1 base, with 5 bases lying between them. This CDR3 has 11 amino acids. CDR1 is SNHLY and CDR2 is FYNNEI in the germline V gene. The DNA for the CDR3 is TGTGCCAGCGGGACGAACACTGAAGCTTTCTTT. Translating gives CASGTNTEAFF.

The V gene is TRBV7-9, the J gene TRBJ1-1; D might be TRBD1 (5 bases). CDR1 SEHNR and CDR2 FQNEAQ come from the germline V gene (reference sequence). Trimming shortened V by 1 base and J by 0 bases, and 12 bases separated the two germline ends. The CDR3 is 16 residues long. DNA of the CDR3: TGTGCCAGCAGCTTAGTGGGGGGGGTCATGAACACTGAAGCTTTCTTT. Translation: CASSLVGGVMNTEAFF.

This clonotype was detected only once. The rearrangement links TRBV5-1 to TRBJ2-5; D might be TRBD2 (5 bases). With 3 bases removed from V and 4 bases from J, the gap between germline ends came to 13 bases. This CDR3 comprises 14 residues. Germline V gene data show CDR1 as SGHRS and CDR2 as YFSETQ. The DNA of the CDR3 is TGCGCCAGCAGCTCCGGCGGAGGAGGAGAGACCCAGTACTTC. Amino acids: CASSSGGGGETQYF.

The chain couples TRBV27 to TRBJ1-6; D gene unclear. The germline CDR1 and CDR2 sequences are MNHEY and SMNVEV (reference sequence). There are 12 residues in the CDR3. V was clipped by 5 bases and J by 9 bases, with 8 bases between them. CDR3 sequence reads: CASSDLFSPLHF. DNA for the CDR3: TGTGCCAGCAGTGACCTTTTTTCACCCCTCCACTTT.

V is TRBV5-6 and J is TRBJ1-2; D perhaps matches TRBD1 (6 bases). The germline gives CDR1 SGHDT, CDR2 YYEEEE. This CDR3 has 16 residues. V lost 0 bases and J lost 3, with 15 bases in between. The CDR3 region has the DNA TGTGCCAGCAGCTTGGCCCCGGGGGCTGTGGACTATGGCTACACCTTC. Its protein is CASSLAPGAVDYGYTF. The variable domain in full, with the rest retrieved from reference TRBV5-6 and TRBJ1-2, is DAGVTQSPTHLIKTRGQQVTLRCSPKSGHDTVSWYQQALGQGPQFIFQYYEEEERQRGNFPDRFSGHQFPNYSSELNVNALLLGDSALYLCASSLAPGAVDYGYTFGSGTRLTVV.

The chain employs TRBV6-2 or TRBV6-3 and TRBJ2-5; D may be TRBD2 (6 bases). Germline CDR1 reads MNHEY; CDR2 reads SVGEGT. The V gene lost 6 bases and the J gene lost 5 bases, with 19 bases spanning the gap. This CDR3 spans 15 amino acids. CDR3 sequence reads: CASSRHRREPETQYF. CDR3 nucleotide sequence: TGTGCCAGCAGCCGACACAGGAGGGAGCCGGAGACCCAGTACTTC.

This chain joins TRBV4-2 and TRBJ2-3; TRBD2 aligns across 12 bases. The V and J ends lost 2 bases and 3 bases, in that order; junction bases with no gene match: 9. This CDR3 comprises 18 residues. Per the germline V gene, CDR1 is LGHNA and CDR2 is YNFKEQ. CDR3 in DNA: TGTGCCAGCAGCCAAAGGGGAGGACTAGCGGGGAGGACAGATACGCAGTATTTT. It encodes CASSQRGGLAGRTDTQYF.

The chain has TRBV6-6 and TRBJ2-7; 9 positions match TRBD1. The CDR3 has 15 residues. Germline CDR1 and CDR2: MNHNY and SVGAGI (reference sequence). After removal of 5 bases from V and 6 bases from J, the junction contained 11 bases not matched to a gene. Here the CDR3 reads CASSPCGTGLCEQYF. DNA for the CDR3: TGTGCCAGCAGTCCTTGTGGGACAGGGTTATGCGAGCAGTACTTC.

The rearrangement links TRBV7-9 to TRBJ2-1; no reliable D call. V was pared by 7 bases and J by 2 bases, with 12 bases between. The CDR3 has 14 residues. CDR1 and CDR2 from the germline V gene are SEHNR and FQNEAQ (reference sequence). The CDR3 coding sequence is TGTGCCAGCACCCCCCAACCGCCCTACAATGAGCAGTTCTTC. Residues: CASTPQPPYNEQFF.

V is TRBV7-3 and J is TRBJ2-3, with TRBD2 matching 10 bases. This CDR3 comprises 15 residues. The germline V gene has CDR1 SGHTA and CDR2 FQGTGA. J lost 1 base, V lost 5 bases, and 3 bases had no gene match. CDR3 DNA: TGTGCCAGCAGCCCCGGGACTAGCGGCACAGATACGCAGTATTTT. Protein: CASSPGTSGTDTQYF. The variable domain in full, with the rest retrieved from reference TRBV7-3 and TRBJ2-3, is GAGVSQTPSNKVTEKGKYVELRCDPISGHTALYWYRQSLGQGPEFLIYFQGTGAADDSGLPNDRFFAVRPEGSVSTLKIQRTERGDSAVYLCASSPGTSGTDTQYFGPGTRLTVL.

The count of this clonotype is one. This sequence joins TRBV4-1 and TRBJ1-3, with a tentative D call TRBD1 (5 bases). This CDR3 region has 17 residues. The V and J ends lost 5 bases and 1 base respectively, with 18 bases between them. Germline V lookup: CDR1 MGHRA, CDR2 YSYEKL. CDR3 amino acids: CASSKTTLGVSGNTIYF. The CDR3 DNA is TGCGCCAGCAGCAAAACAACTTTGGGGGTATCTGGAAACACCATATATTTT.

The chain combines TRBV6-5 with TRBJ1-2, with a weak D call TRBD1 (5 bases). This CDR3 is built from 13 residues. V was clipped by 6 bases and J by 4 bases, with 12 bases between them. The germline gives CDR1 MNHEY, CDR2 SVGAGI. The CDR3 nucleotides are TGTGCCAGCAGGCCGGGGGGTGGCTATGGCTACACCTTC. It yields the protein CASRPGGGYGYTF.

V and J are TRBV29-1 and TRBJ1-6; TRBD1 aligns across 8 bases. The CDR3 is 13 amino acids. Germline V gene lookup returns CDR1 SQVTM and CDR2 ANQGSEA. J gave up 14 bases and V 6 bases, and 12 bases lay outside the gene matches. The DNA of the CDR3 is TGCAGCGTCCGGGACAGGCTCCAAGGGGCCCTCCACTTT. This gives the protein CSVRDRLQGALHF.

The V call is TRBV20-1, the J call TRBJ1-1, with 7 positions matching TRBD1. CDR1 is DFQATT, CDR2 SNEGSKA, per germline (reference sequence). The CDR3 consists of 15 residues. V lost 6 bases and J lost 1; bases outside the gene matches: 11. Here the CDR3 DNA reads TGCAGTGCAAATCCCTCGGACAGGCGGAACACTGAAGCTTTCTTT. It encodes CSANPSDRRNTEAFF.

The chain combines TRBV6-5 with TRBJ1-1, with a tentative D call TRBD1 (6 bases). Germline V gene data show CDR1 as MNHEY and CDR2 as SVGAGI. V was cut by 10 bases and J by 4 bases, with 16 bases left in between. The CDR3 length is 13 residues. For the CDR3, the DNA is TGTGCCACTCGGGAAGGGGGTAGCACTGAAGCTTTCTTT. Protein sequence: CATREGGSTEAFF.

V gene TRBV9 combines with J gene TRBJ2-1, with 7 bases aligning to TRBD2. After removal of 0 bases from V and 3 bases from J, the junction contained 12 bases not matched to a gene. This CDR3 comprises 18 residues. The germline CDR1 and CDR2 sequences are SGDLS and YYNGEE. In nucleotides, the CDR3 is TGTGCCAGCAGCGTAGCCCCCGGGAGCGGGATAATCTACAATGAGCAGTTCTTC. Residues: CASSVAPGSGIIYNEQFF.

The chain links TRBV5-4 to TRBJ1-4; D is perhaps TRBD1 (5 bases). The CDR3 totals 13 residues. V dropped 7 bases and J dropped 8 bases, with 15 bases sitting between them. Germline values: CDR1 SGHNT, CDR2 YYREEE (reference sequence). The CDR3 DNA sequence: TGTGCCAGCGGACCGGGACTGGCGGAAAAACTGTTTTTT. Translated: CASGPGLAEKLFF.